A selection of T cell receptor beta chains follows, all from one sample in a study of T-cell memory formation after mild COVID-19. TCRdb independently ran MiXCR on the 5' RACE reads; one entry per CDR3 protein. This table has about 150,000 distinct CDR3 sequences, under 30% appearing once. Input material: PBMCs or a T cell subset sorted from them (not recorded which). Source of these receptors: an adult woman who had mild COVID-19 (a few samples of this study predate the infection). Cell type and time point are not known. The CDR3 runs from the conserved cysteine through the conserved F or W. The D gene is left open where the match is weak. Size tells how often a clone was seen (once, few, many) or the class of an expanded clone, and some rows leave it out.

j_call v_call d_call clone_size cdr3_aa cdr3_nt
TRBJ2-7 TRBV7-8 NA NA CASSLTEGIDEQYF TGTGCCAGCAGCTTAACGGAGGGTATAGACGAGCAGTACTTC
TRBJ2-1 TRBV5-1 TRBD2 NA CASSPFLAGGPNEQFF TGCGCCAGCAGTCCCTTTCTAGCGGGGGGGCCGAATGAGCAGTTCTTC
TRBJ2-1 TRBV20-1 NA few CSVPRPSFGEQFF TGCAGTGTCCCTCGCCCTAGCTTCGGTGAGCAGTTCTTC
TRBJ2-1 TRBV28 NA few CASSLLRTRPGNFNNEQFF TGTGCCAGCAGTTTGCTGCGGACCCGACCGGGGAACTTTAACAATGAGCAGTTCTTC
TRBJ2-6 TRBV5-6 NA few CASSVDISGANVLTF TGTGCCAGCAGCGTGGACATCTCTGGGGCCAACGTCCTGACTTTC
TRBJ2-3 TRBV6-6 TRBD1 few CASSPKAGTGLADTQYF TGTGCCAGCAGTCCAAAGGCCGGGACAGGGTTGGCAGATACGCAGTATTTT
TRBJ1-3 TRBV4-1 NA few CASSQGSSGNTIYF TGCGCCAGCAGCCAAGGGAGCTCTGGAAACACCATATATTTT
TRBJ2-7 TRBV9 NA few CASSVAADPSYEQYF TGTGCCAGCAGCGTAGCCGCGGATCCCTCCTACGAGCAGTACTTC
TRBJ1-5 TRBV6-1 NA NA CASWGPYNQPQHF TGTGCCAGTTGGGGACCGTACAATCAGCCCCAGCATTTT
TRBJ2-1 TRBV20-1 TRBD2 NA CSAQPLAGLDEQFF TGCAGTGCTCAACCACTAGCGGGGTTGGATGAGCAGTTCTTC
TRBJ2-7 TRBV12-3/TRBV12-4 TRBD2 NA CASSAGTRYEQYF TGTGCCAGCAGTGCCGGGACTAGATACGAGCAGTACTTC
TRBJ2-3 TRBV6-6 NA NA CASSYGQTTDTQYF TGTGCCAGCAGTTACGGGCAGACCACAGATACGCAGTATTTT
TRBJ2-7 TRBV6-2/TRBV6-3 NA few CASGETGTAEINEQYF TGTGCCAGCGGAGAAACAGGGACCGCAGAAATTAACGAGCAGTACTTC
TRBJ2-7 TRBV4-2 NA NA CASSQGESSHEQYF TGTGCCAGCAGCCAAGGCGAAAGTAGCCACGAGCAGTACTTC
TRBJ2-1 TRBV2 NA few CASRGDLYNEQFF TGTGCCAGCAGGGGGGACCTTTACAATGAGCAGTTCTTC
TRBJ2-3 TRBV5-1 TRBD2 NA CASSPRLAGGITDTQYF TGCGCCAGCAGCCCCCGTCTGGCGGGAGGTATCACAGATACGCAGTATTTT
TRBJ2-2 TRBV5-1 NA NA CASTIGGPTITGELFF TGCGCCAGCACCATTGGGGGGCCCACAATCACCGGGGAGCTGTTTTTT
TRBJ2-7 TRBV4-2 TRBD1 NA CASTSGQGPYEQYF TGTGCCAGCACTTCGGGACAGGGTCCCTACGAGCAGTACTTC
TRBJ2-1 TRBV7-9 TRBD2 few CASSAGLNNEQFF TGTGCCAGCAGCGCGGGACTAAACAATGAGCAGTTCTTC
TRBJ2-1 TRBV6-2/TRBV6-3 NA NA CATRLTGGNYNEQFF TGTGCCACCCGGTTAACCGGAGGGAACTACAATGAGCAGTTCTTC
TRBJ1-1 TRBV5-1 NA few CASSPLRGANTEAFF TGCGCCAGCAGCCCACTTAGGGGGGCGAACACTGAAGCTTTCTTT
TRBJ1-1 TRBV10-3 TRBD1 NA CAISESGARGTEAFF TGTGCCATCAGTGAGTCTGGGGCCAGGGGGACTGAAGCTTTCTTT
TRBJ2-5 TRBV28 TRBD1 NA CATSDRGQETQYF TGTGCCACCTCGGACAGGGGCCAAGAGACCCAGTACTTC
TRBJ2-1 TRBV24-1 TRBD1 NA CATSDTQGAPYNEQFF TGTGCCACCAGTGATACTCAGGGGGCGCCCTACAATGAGCAGTTCTTC
TRBJ2-7 TRBV6-6 NA NA CASSVAPGLLVYEQYF TGTGCCAGCAGTGTTGCCCCGGGATTACTAGTCTACGAGCAGTACTTC
TRBJ2-7 TRBV27 NA NA CASSLAGNEQYF TGTGCCAGCAGCCTCGCGGGAAACGAGCAGTACTTC
TRBJ1-2 TRBV6-1 NA NA CASSLDGPNGYTF TGTGCCAGCAGTTTAGACGGTCCCAATGGCTACACCTTC
TRBJ1-1 TRBV29-1 NA NA CSVEDQGLGEDFF TGCAGCGTTGAAGACCAAGGTCTGGGGGAAGATTTCTTT
TRBJ2-3 TRBV12-3/TRBV12-4 NA NA CASSPPYRTDTQYF TGTGCCAGCAGTCCACCTTACAGAACAGATACGCAGTATTTT
TRBJ1-5 TRBV7-9 NA few CASSFSESNQPQHF TGTGCCAGCAGCTTCTCAGAGAGCAATCAGCCCCAGCATTTT
TRBJ1-2 TRBV27 NA NA CASSLWAGSNYGYTF TGTGCCAGCAGTTTATGGGCAGGTTCTAACTATGGCTACACCTTC
TRBJ2-7 TRBV21-1 NA few CASSKEAGGAYEQYF TGTGCCAGCAGCAAAGAGGCAGGGGGTGCCTACGAGCAGTACTTC
TRBJ2-1 TRBV6-5 NA NA CASSPSEGEYNEQFF TGTGCCAGCAGCCCTTCGGAGGGAGAATACAATGAGCAGTTCTTC
TRBJ2-5 TRBV6-5 TRBD1 few CASRKRDSDYETQYF TGTGCCAGCAGAAAACGGGACAGCGACTATGAGACCCAGTACTTC
TRBJ2-1 TRBV6-6 TRBD2 NA CASSFLAGVEGEQFF TGTGCCAGCAGTTTCTTAGCGGGAGTGGAAGGTGAGCAGTTCTTC
TRBJ2-5 TRBV3-1 NA NA CASSQDLVGLRGETQYF TGTGCCAGCAGCCAAGATCTCGTAGGGCTGAGGGGGGAGACCCAGTACTTC
TRBJ1-1 TRBV29-1 NA NA CSVEEGKAEAFF TGCAGCGTTGAGGAGGGGAAGGCTGAAGCTTTCTTT
TRBJ2-7 TRBV5-6 NA NA CASSLSWNGAYEQYF TGTGCCAGCAGCTTGTCCTGGAACGGAGCCTACGAGCAGTACTTC
TRBJ2-3 TRBV15 NA few CATSRDTAGRTDTQYF TGTGCCACCAGCAGAGATACCGCGGGGCGCACAGATACGCAGTATTTT
TRBJ2-2 TRBV24-1 TRBD1 few CATSDWTGGNTGELFF TGTGCCACCAGTGATTGGACAGGGGGCAACACCGGGGAGCTGTTTTTT
TRBJ2-1 TRBV7-3 NA NA CASSPENHNEQFF TGTGCCAGCTCGCCGGAGAACCACAATGAGCAGTTCTTC
TRBJ1-5 TRBV5-1 NA few CASSKVGGSAQPQHF TGCGCCAGCAGCAAGGTGGGGGGCTCGGCTCAGCCCCAGCATTTT
TRBJ2-5 TRBV4-1 NA few CASSQGGREETQYF TGCGCCAGCAGCCAAGGTGGACGGGAAGAGACCCAGTACTTC
TRBJ2-3 TRBV5-1 NA NA CASSFARGRGDTQYF TGCGCCAGCAGCTTCGCCCGGGGGCGTGGAGATACGCAGTATTTT
TRBJ1-2 TRBV20-1 NA few CSARDPDTYGYTF TGCAGTGCTAGAGATCCGGACACCTATGGCTACACCTTC
TRBJ2-3 TRBV10-3 NA NA CAISESLAPRNTQYF TGTGCCATCAGTGAGTCGCTAGCTCCGCGGAATACGCAGTATTTT
TRBJ2-5 TRBV3-1 TRBD2 NA CASSFGTTKETQYF TGTGCCAGCAGCTTTGGGACTACCAAGGAGACCCAGTACTTC
TRBJ2-1 TRBV9 NA once CASSVDGSRNEQFF TGTGCCAGCAGCGTAGACGGGAGCAGGAATGAGCAGTTCTTC
TRBJ2-3 TRBV6-1 NA few CASSEPMMRGTDTQYF TGTGCCAGCAGTGAACCGATGATGAGGGGCACAGATACGCAGTATTTT
TRBJ1-2 TRBV6-2/TRBV6-3 NA NA CASQGRIYGYTF TGTGCCAGCCAGGGACGGATCTATGGCTACACCTTC
TRBJ2-7 TRBV27 TRBD2 few CASSLRGIGYEQYF TGTGCCAGCAGTTTGCGGGGGATTGGCTACGAGCAGTACTTC
TRBJ2-2 TRBV5-1 TRBD2 few CASSLAIPGTSGGTGELFF TGCGCCAGCAGCTTGGCCATCCCCGGGACTAGCGGGGGCACCGGGGAGCTGTTTTTT
TRBJ2-7 TRBV6-6 NA NA CASSYWDGPLDEQYF TGTGCCAGCAGTTACTGGGACGGACCGCTAGACGAGCAGTACTTC
TRBJ1-2 TRBV20-1 TRBD1 NA CSAPSGTGNIYATLNYGYTF TGCAGTGCTCCTTCCGGGACAGGGAATATCTATGCTACTCTTAACTATGGCTACACCTTC
TRBJ2-1 TRBV4-2 TRBD2 NA CASSQDPSGNEQFF TGTGCCAGCAGCCAAGACCCTAGCGGTAATGAGCAGTTCTTC